The 13 T cell receptor beta chains in this list originate from one sample, sequenced in a study of blood T cell repertoires in COVID-19. Clones were sequenced by immunoSEQ multiplex PCR, and TCRdb holds only the in-frame ones, with some missing. This table holds tens of thousands of clones, 80% to 95% found once. The sequencing sample was made of peripheral blood. Receptor source: a woman aged 60-75 years with active COVID-19.

This clone showed up just a few times. The rearrangement joins TRBV27 to TRBJ2-3, with a tentative D call TRBD2 (5 bases). CDR3 size: 17 residues. CDR1 is MNHEY, CDR2 SMNVEV, per germline (reference sequence). Trimming stripped 2 bases from V and 1 base from J, with 16 bases between. In nucleotides, the CDR3 is TGTGCCAGCAGTTTAGTCGGGCCGGGAAGGGGCACAGATACGCAGTATTTT. This codes for CASSLVGPGRGTDTQYF.

The genes are TRBV4-1 and TRBJ1-1, with 9 bases lining up with TRBD1. The trim removed 3 bases at V and 5 bases at J, leaving 10 bases unmatched. The CDR3 is made up of 16 amino acids. The germline CDR1 and CDR2 sequences are MGHRA and YSYEKL. For the CDR3, the DNA is TGCGCCAGCAGCCACGATCCACAGGGGGCGGGAACTGAAGCTTTCTTT. Its protein is CASSHDPQGAGTEAFF.

The rearrangement uses TRBV7-2 and TRBJ1-2; D is possibly TRBD1 (5 bases). Germline V lookup: CDR1 SGHTA, CDR2 FQGNSA. There are 14 residues in the CDR3. Trimming pared 3 bases from V and 3 bases from J, leaving 11 bases between. In DNA form, the CDR3 reads TGTGCCAGCAGCTTCGTGACAGTAGACTATGGCTACACCTTC. It specifies CASSFVTVDYGYTF.

The gene calls are TRBV11-2 and TRBJ2-5; weak D call: TRBD1 (6 bases). The V gene lost 0 bases and the J gene lost 5 bases, with 13 bases spanning the gap. The V gene's germline CDR1 is SGHAT and CDR2 FQNNGV. This CDR3 contains 15 residues. CDR3 coding DNA: TGTGCCAGCAGCTTAGATCGCAGGGGAAGGGAGACCCAGTACTTC. It is translated as CASSLDRRGRETQYF. Combining the CDR3 with reference TRBV11-2 and TRBJ2-5 gives the whole variable domain EAGVAQSPRYKIIEKRQSVAFWCNPISGHATLYWYQQILGQGPKLLIQFQNNGVVDDSQLPKDRFSAERLKGVDSTLKIQPAKLEDSAVYLCASSLDRRGRETQYFGPGTRLLVL.

The J gene is TRBJ1-3, the V gene TRBV6-5; D remains unclear. The germline V and J ends were trimmed by 2 bases and 9 bases, with 11 bases remaining between them. The CDR3 runs 13 residues. Per the germline V gene, CDR1 is MNHEY and CDR2 is SVGAGI. The CDR3 sequence is CASSYHREGTIYF. The DNA of the CDR3 is TGTGCCAGCAGTTACCATCGCGAGGGCACCATATATTTT.

The chain employs TRBV11-2 and TRBJ1-5; TRBD1 might be the D (5 bases). V was pared by 5 bases and J by 7 bases, with 12 bases between. CDR3 size: 13 residues. Germline assignment: CDR1 SGHAT and CDR2 FQNNGV. The CDR3 protein is CASSPSGGQPQHF. The CDR3 nucleotides are TGTGCCAGCAGCCCTTCGGGGGGGCAGCCCCAGCATTTT.

The chain joins TRBV9 to TRBJ2-2; 9 positions agree with TRBD2. Trimming cost V 0 bases and J 0 bases; bases outside gene matches: 3. Germline lookup yields CDR1 SGDLS and CDR2 YYNGEE. CDR3 size: 17 residues. Here the CDR3 reads CASSVASGVTNTGELFF. The CDR3 DNA is TGTGCCAGCAGCGTAGCTAGCGGGGTAACGAACACCGGGGAGCTGTTTTTT.

J is TRBJ2-7 and V is TRBV28, with D possibly being TRBD1 (6 bases). The CDR3 is made up of 14 amino acids. CDR1 MDHEN and CDR2 SYDVKM come from the germline V gene. The V and J ends lost 6 bases and 2 bases respectively, with 14 bases between them. The CDR3 bases are TGTGCCAGCAGGGCGGTGGGACAAGCCTACGAGCAGTACTTC. Encoded protein: CASRAVGQAYEQYF.

The J gene is TRBJ1-1, the V gene TRBV19, with 8 bases matching TRBD1. V dropped 3 bases and J dropped 8; count of bases not matched to a gene: 5. The CDR3 is 13 amino acids. Germline CDR1 reads LNHDA; CDR2 reads SQIVND (reference sequence). CDR3 in DNA: TGTGCCAGTAGTATCCTACGACAGGGGGAAGCTTTCTTT. Amino acids: CASSILRQGEAFF.

V and J are TRBV29-1 and TRBJ2-5, with 7 bases matching TRBD1. The CDR3 totals 11 residues. V lost 7 bases and J lost 2; bases outside the gene matches: 1. Germline assignment: CDR1 SQVTM and CDR2 ANQGSEA. The CDR3 is CSGDRQETQYF. The CDR3 DNA reads TGCAGCGGGGACAGACAAGAGACCCAGTACTTC.

The rearrangement joins TRBV18 to TRBJ1-5; 7 bases fit TRBD1. The germline CDR1 and CDR2 sequences are KGHSH and LQKENI. The junction had 5 bases not matched to a gene; V was cut back by 5 bases and J by 7 bases. The CDR3 contains 13 residues. The CDR3 DNA sequence: TGTGCCAGCTCAGCAGACAGGGAACAGCCCCAGCATTTT. As protein: CASSADREQPQHF.

This sequence joins TRBV10-1 and TRBJ2-7; D possibly corresponds to TRBD2 (6 bases). V gave up 0 bases and J gave up 3 bases, with 6 bases separating them. CDR3 length equals 13 residues. Per the germline V gene, CDR1 is WNHNN and CDR2 is SYGVQD (reference sequence). In DNA form, the CDR3 reads TGCGCCAGCAGTGAGTCCGGGAGCTACGAGCAGTACTTC. It codes for CASSESGSYEQYF.

The chain joins TRBV24-1 to TRBJ2-1; D is ambiguous. CDR1 is KGHDR and CDR2 is SFDVKD in the germline V gene. Trimming took 5 bases from V and 4 from J, leaving 11 bases between them. The CDR3 has 14 amino acids. The CDR3 DNA reads as TGTGCCACCAGTGTGGCGGAACGGTACAATGAGCAGTTCTTC. Amino acids: CATSVAERYNEQFF.